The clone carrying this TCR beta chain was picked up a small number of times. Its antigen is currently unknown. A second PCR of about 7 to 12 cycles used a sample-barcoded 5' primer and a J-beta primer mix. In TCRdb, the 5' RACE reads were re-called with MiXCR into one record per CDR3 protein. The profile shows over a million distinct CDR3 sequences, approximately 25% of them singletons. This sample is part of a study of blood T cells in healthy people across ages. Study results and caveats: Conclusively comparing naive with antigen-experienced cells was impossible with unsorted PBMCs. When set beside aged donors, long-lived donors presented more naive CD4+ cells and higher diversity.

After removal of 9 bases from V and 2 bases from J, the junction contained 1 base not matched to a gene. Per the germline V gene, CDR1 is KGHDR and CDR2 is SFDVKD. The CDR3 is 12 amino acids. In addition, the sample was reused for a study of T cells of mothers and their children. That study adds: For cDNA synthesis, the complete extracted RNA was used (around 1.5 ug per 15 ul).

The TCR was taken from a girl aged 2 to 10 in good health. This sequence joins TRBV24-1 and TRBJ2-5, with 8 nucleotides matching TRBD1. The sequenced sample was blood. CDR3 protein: CATGTGQETQYF. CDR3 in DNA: TGTGCCACCGGGACAGGTCAAGAGACCCAGTACTTC.